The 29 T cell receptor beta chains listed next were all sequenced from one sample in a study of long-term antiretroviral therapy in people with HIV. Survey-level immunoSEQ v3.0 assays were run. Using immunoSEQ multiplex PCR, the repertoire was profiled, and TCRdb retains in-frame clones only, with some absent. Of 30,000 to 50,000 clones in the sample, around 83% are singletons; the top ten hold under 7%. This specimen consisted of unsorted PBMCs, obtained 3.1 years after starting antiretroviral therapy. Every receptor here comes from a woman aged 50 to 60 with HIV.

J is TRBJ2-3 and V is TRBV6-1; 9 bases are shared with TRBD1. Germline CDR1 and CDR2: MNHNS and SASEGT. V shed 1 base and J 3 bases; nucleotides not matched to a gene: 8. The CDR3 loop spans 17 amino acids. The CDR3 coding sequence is TGTGCCAGCAGTGAAGTGGGGACAGGGCGTGGGACAGATACGCAGTATTTT. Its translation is CASSEVGTGRGTDTQYF.

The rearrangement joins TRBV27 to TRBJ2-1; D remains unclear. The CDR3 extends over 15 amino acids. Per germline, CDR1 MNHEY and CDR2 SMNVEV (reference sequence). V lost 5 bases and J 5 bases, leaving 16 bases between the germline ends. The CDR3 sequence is CASSPRPGPDNEQFF. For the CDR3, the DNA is TGTGCCAGCAGTCCCCGACCTGGACCCGACAATGAGCAGTTCTTC.

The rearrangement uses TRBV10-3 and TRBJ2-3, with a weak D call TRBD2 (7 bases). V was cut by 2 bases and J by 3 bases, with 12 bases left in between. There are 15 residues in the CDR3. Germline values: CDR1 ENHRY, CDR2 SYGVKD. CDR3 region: CAISERGGGTDTQYF. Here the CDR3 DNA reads TGTGCCATCAGTGAGAGGGGGGGCGGTACAGATACGCAGTATTTT.

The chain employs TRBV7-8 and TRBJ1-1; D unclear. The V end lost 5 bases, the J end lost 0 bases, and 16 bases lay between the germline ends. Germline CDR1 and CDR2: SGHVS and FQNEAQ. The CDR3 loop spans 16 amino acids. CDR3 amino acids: CASSQRAFELNTEAFF. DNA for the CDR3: TGTGCCAGCAGCCAAAGGGCTTTCGAGTTGAACACTGAAGCTTTCTTT.

CDR3 in amino acids: CASSVDLSGLAAYNEQFF. CDR3 sequence (DNA): TGTGCCAGCAGCGTAGATCTTTCGGGACTAGCGGCATACAATGAGCAGTTCTTC. The chain combines TRBV9 with TRBJ2-1; 11 bases are shared with TRBD2. The CDR3 has 18 residues. Germline V CDR1 and CDR2: SGDLS, YYNGEE. The V segment lost 0 bases and the J segment 4 bases; nucleotides outside the gene matches: 9. The full variable domain, completed using reference TRBV9 and TRBJ2-1, is DSGVTQTPKHLITATGQRVTLRCSPRSGDLSVYWYQQSLDQGLQFLIQYYNGEERAKGNILERFSAQQFPDLHSELNLSSLELGDSALYFCASSVDLSGLAAYNEQFFGPGTRLTVL.

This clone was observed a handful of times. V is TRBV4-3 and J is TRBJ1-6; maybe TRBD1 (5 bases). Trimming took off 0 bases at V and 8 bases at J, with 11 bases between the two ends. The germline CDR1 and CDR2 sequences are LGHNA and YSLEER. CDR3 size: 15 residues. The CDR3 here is CASSQDWTNDSPLHF. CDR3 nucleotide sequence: TGCGCCAGCAGCCAAGATTGGACAAATGATTCACCCCTCCACTTT.

CDR3 amino acids: CASSQGQATNEKLFF. CDR3 bases: TGCGCCAGCAGCCAAGGGCAGGCAACTAATGAAAAACTGTTTTTT. This rearrangement joins TRBV4-1 to TRBJ1-4; D unresolved. This CDR3 comprises 15 residues. V shed 1 base and J shed 0 bases, with 6 bases lying between them. CDR1 is MGHRA, CDR2 YSYEKL, per germline.

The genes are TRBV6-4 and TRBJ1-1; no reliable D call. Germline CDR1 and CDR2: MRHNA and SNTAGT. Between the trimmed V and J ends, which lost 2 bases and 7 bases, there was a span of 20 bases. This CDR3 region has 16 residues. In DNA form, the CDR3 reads TGTGCCAGCAGTGACATTATACATACGCTGACCATTGAAGCTTTCTTT. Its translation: CASSDIIHTLTIEAFF.

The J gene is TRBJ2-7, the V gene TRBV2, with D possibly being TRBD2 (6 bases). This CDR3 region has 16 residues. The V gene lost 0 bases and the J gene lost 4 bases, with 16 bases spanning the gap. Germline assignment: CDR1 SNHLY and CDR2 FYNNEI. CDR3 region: CASSEAPDWGVYEQYF. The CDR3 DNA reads TGTGCCAGCAGTGAAGCGCCGGACTGGGGGGTGTACGAGCAGTACTTC.

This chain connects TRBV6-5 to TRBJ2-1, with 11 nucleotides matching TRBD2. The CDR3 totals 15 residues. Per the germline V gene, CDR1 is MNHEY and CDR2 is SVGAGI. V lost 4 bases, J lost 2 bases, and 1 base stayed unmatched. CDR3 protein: CASSLAGGPYNEQFF. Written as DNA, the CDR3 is TGTGCCAGCAGTTTAGCGGGGGGGCCCTACAATGAGCAGTTCTTC.

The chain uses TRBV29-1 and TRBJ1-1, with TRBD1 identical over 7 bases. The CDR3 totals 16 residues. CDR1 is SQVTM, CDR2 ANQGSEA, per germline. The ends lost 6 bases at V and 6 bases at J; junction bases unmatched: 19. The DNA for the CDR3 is TGCAGCGTCCGAACCCTACAGGGGCCCCTAACGGCTGAAGCTTTCTTT. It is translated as CSVRTLQGPLTAEAFF. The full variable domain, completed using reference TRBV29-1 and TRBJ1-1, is SAVISQKPSRDICQRGTSLTIQCQVDSQVTMMFWYRQQPGQSLTLIATANQGSEATYESGFVIDKFPISRPNLTFSTLTVSNMSPEDSSIYLCSVRTLQGPLTAEAFFGQGTRLTVV.

The CDR3 loop reads CAWSVGSGLYTEAFF. The DNA of the CDR3 is TGTGCCTGGAGTGTAGGTTCCGGGCTCTACACTGAAGCTTTCTTT. The gene calls are TRBV30 and TRBJ1-1; D gene uncertain. V lost 0 bases and J 3 bases, leaving 14 bases between the germline ends. Germline V CDR1 and CDR2: GTSNPN, SVGIG (reference sequence). The CDR3 extends over 15 amino acids.

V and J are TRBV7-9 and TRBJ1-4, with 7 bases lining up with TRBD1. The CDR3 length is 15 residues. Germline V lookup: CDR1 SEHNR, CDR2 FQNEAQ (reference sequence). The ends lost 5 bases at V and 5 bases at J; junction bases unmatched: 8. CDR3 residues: CASSAPGQKNEKLFF. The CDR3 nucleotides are TGTGCCAGCAGCGCACCGGGACAGAAGAATGAAAAACTGTTTTTT.

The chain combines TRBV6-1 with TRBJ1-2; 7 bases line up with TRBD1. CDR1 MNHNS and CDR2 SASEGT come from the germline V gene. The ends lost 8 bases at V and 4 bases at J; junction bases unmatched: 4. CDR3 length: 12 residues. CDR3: CASGDSPYGYTF. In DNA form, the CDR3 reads TGTGCCAGCGGGGACAGTCCCTATGGCTACACCTTC.

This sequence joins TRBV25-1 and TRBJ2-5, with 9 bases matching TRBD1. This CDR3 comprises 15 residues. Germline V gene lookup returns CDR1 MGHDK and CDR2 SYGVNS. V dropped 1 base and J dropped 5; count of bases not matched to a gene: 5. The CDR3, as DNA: TGTGCCAGCAGTGAATTTAGGACAGGGGTCGAGACCCAGTACTTC. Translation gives CASSEFRTGVETQYF.

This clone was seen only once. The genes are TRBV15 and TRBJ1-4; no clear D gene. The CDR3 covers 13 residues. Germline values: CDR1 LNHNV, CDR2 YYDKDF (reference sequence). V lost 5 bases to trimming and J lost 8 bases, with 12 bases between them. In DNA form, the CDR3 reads TGTGCCACCAGCGGATTGTCCGACGAAAAACTGTTTTTT. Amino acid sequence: CATSGLSDEKLFF.

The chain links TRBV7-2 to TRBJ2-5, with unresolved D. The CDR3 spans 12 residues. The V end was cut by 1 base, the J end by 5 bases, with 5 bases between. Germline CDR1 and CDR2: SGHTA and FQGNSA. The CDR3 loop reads CASSLVRETQYF. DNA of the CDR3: TGTGCCAGCAGCTTAGTCCGGGAGACCCAGTACTTC.

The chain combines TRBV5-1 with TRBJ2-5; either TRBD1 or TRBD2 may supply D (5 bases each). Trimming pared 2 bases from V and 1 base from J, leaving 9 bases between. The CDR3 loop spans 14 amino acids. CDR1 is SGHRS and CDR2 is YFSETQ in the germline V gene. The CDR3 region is CASSFEGSQETQYF. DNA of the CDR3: TGCGCCAGCAGCTTTGAGGGGTCCCAAGAGACCCAGTACTTC.

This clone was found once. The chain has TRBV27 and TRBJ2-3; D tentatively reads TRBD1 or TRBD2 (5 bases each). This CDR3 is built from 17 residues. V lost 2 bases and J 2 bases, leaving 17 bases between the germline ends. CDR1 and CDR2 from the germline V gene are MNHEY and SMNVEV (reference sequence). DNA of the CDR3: TGTGCCAGCAGTTTAGTTGCCGCCGGGGCCAACACAGATACGCAGTATTTT. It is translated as CASSLVAAGANTDTQYF.

CDR3 in amino acids: CASSPRQDILYEQYF. Written as DNA, the CDR3 is TGTGCCAGCAGCCCCCGGCAGGACATCCTCTACGAGCAGTACTTC. The chain combines TRBV6-5 with TRBJ2-7; D is perhaps TRBD1 (5 bases). Germline CDR1 is MNHEY and CDR2 is SVGAGI. This CDR3 comprises 15 residues. V was shortened by 6 bases and J by 3 bases, with 18 bases between the two germline ends.

This CDR3 is CASSTVSYNEQFF. In DNA form, the CDR3 reads TGTGCCAGCAGCACTGTCTCCTACAATGAGCAGTTCTTC. The chain combines TRBV7-3 with TRBJ2-1, with D unclear. Germline values: CDR1 SGHTA, CDR2 FQGTGA. V was clipped by 5 bases and J by 0 bases, with 5 bases between them. This CDR3 contains 13 residues.

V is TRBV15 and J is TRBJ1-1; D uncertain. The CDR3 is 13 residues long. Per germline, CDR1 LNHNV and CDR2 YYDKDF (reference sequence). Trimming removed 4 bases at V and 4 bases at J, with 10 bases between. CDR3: CATSTVAGTEAFF. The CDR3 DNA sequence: TGTGCCACCAGCACTGTGGCGGGCACTGAAGCTTTCTTT.

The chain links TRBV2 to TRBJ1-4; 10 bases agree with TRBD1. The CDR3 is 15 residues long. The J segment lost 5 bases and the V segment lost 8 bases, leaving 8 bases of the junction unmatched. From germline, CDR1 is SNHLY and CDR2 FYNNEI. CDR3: CASQQDRGINEKLFF. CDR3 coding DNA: TGTGCCAGCCAGCAGGACAGGGGGATAAATGAAAAACTGTTTTTT.

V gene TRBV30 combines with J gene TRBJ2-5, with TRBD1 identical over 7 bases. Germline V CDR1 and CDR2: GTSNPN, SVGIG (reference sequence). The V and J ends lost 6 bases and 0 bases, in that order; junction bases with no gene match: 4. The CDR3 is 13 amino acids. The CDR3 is CACQQGNQETQYF. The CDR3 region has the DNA TGTGCCTGCCAACAGGGGAACCAAGAGACCCAGTACTTC.

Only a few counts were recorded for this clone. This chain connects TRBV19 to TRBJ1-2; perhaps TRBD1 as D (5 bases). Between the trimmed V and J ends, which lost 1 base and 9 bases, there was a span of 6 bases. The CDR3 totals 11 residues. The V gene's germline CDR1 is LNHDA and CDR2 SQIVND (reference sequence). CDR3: CASSIGTSYTF. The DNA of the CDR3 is TGTGCCAGTAGTATAGGGACAAGCTACACCTTC.

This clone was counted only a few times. The CDR3 DNA reads TGCGCCAGCAGTTTTCACGGGAGCTCCTATAATTCACCCCTCCACTTT. Translating gives CASSFHGSSYNSPLHF. This chain links TRBV10-2 with TRBJ1-6; no definite D call. Trimming removed 5 bases at V and 0 bases at J, with 11 bases between. This CDR3 region has 16 residues. Looked up from germline, CDR1 is WSHSY and CDR2 is SAAADI.

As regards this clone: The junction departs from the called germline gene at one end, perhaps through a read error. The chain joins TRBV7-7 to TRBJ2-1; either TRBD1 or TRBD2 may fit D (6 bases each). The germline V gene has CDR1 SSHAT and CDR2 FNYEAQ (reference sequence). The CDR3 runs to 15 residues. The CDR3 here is CASSRGLRGYNEQFF. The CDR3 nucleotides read TGTGCTAGCAGCCGGGGGCTGAGGGGCTACAATGAGCAGTTCTTC.

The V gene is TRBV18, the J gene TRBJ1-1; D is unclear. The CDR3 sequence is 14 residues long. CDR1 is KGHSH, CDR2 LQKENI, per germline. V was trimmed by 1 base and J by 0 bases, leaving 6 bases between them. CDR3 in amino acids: CASSPRLLNTEAFF. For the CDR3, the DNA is TGTGCCAGCTCACCACGACTCCTGAACACTGAAGCTTTCTTT.

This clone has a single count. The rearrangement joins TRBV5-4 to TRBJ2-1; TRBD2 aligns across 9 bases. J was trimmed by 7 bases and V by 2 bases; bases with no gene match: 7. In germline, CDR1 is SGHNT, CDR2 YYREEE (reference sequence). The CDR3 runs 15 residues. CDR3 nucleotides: TGTGCCAGCAGCTTAAGGACTAGCGCATCGAATGAGCAGTTCTTC. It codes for CASSLRTSASNEQFF.